These 28 T cell receptor beta chains came from one sample sequenced in a study of shared clonotypes between healthy human individuals. Profiled with immunoSEQ multiplex PCR; TCRdb holds only in-frame clones, not every one. Among 400,000 to 500,000 clones, roughly 85% were seen once, and the ten largest hold about an eighth. The material sequenced was PBMCs. Receptors originate from a middle-aged woman in good health. Some clones in this sample may be carry-over from other donors' samples.

The CDR3 DNA reads as TGTGCCAGCGGCGGACAGCTTTCGTTTGGCTACACCTTC. It codes for CASGGQLSFGYTF. The gene calls are TRBV5-4 and TRBJ1-2, with TRBD1 as a possible D gene (6 bases). This CDR3 spans 13 amino acids. The germline V and J ends were trimmed by 7 bases and 7 bases, with 17 bases remaining between them. Germline CDR1 reads SGHNT; CDR2 reads YYREEE (reference sequence).

V is TRBV28 and J is TRBJ2-1; 10 bases align to TRBD2. This CDR3 region has 15 residues. After removal of 3 bases from V and 5 bases from J, the junction contained 4 bases not matched to a gene. Germline CDR1 is MDHEN and CDR2 is SYDVKM. The CDR3 DNA reads TGTGCCAGCAGTTTTACCGGGACTAGCGACAATGAGCAGTTCTTC. Its translation is CASSFTGTSDNEQFF.

The rearrangement joins TRBV19 to TRBJ2-3; no firm D call. The V end was cut by 2 bases, the J end by 5 bases, with 14 bases between. Germline assignment: CDR1 LNHDA and CDR2 SQIVND (reference sequence). There are 15 residues in the CDR3. The CDR3 region is CASSITGPYGDTQYF. DNA of the CDR3: TGTGCCAGTAGTATAACCGGGCCCTACGGAGATACGCAGTATTTT.

This chain joins TRBV5-8 and TRBJ2-7; TRBD2 might be the D (6 bases). The germline gives CDR1 SGHTS, CDR2 YDEGEE. This CDR3 region has 15 residues. V dropped 0 bases and J dropped 7 bases, with 17 bases sitting between them. The CDR3 reads CASSLGGKVHWEQYF. CDR3 DNA sequence: TGTGCCAGCAGCTTGGGCGGGAAAGTCCACTGGGAGCAGTACTTC.

As to this clone: Other DNA sequences in the sample encode the same CDR3. V usage is TRBV20-1 and J usage is TRBJ1-1; D call uncertain. The CDR3 spans 10 residues. V shed 6 bases and J shed 2 bases, with 4 bases lying between them. Germline CDR1 is DFQATT and CDR2 is SNEGSKA (reference sequence). The CDR3 region has the DNA TGCAGTGCCACAAACACTGAAGCTTTCTTT. Its protein is CSATNTEAFF.

This sequence joins TRBV18 and TRBJ1-2, with 11 bases lining up with TRBD1. Germline CDR1 and CDR2: KGHSH and LQKENI. This CDR3 is 15 amino acids long. J gave up 7 bases and V 3 bases, and 7 bases lay outside the gene matches. DNA for the CDR3: TGTGCCAGCTCACCCCCGGGACAGGGGGATCGTGGCTACACCTTC. Protein product: CASSPPGQGDRGYTF.

The rearrangement links TRBV28 to TRBJ1-2; the match to TRBD1 covers 7 bases. This CDR3 region has 13 residues. The germline gives CDR1 MDHEN, CDR2 SYDVKM. V lost 5 bases and J lost 3; bases outside the gene matches: 3. The CDR3 reads CASSPRGYYGYTF. The CDR3 nucleotides are TGTGCCAGCAGTCCCAGGGGGTACTATGGCTACACCTTC.

This rearrangement joins TRBV2 to TRBJ1-5, with TRBD1 matching over 8 bases. The CDR3 sequence is 16 residues long. Germline V gene lookup returns CDR1 SNHLY and CDR2 FYNNEI. The junction had 8 bases not matched to a gene; V was cut back by 4 bases and J by 3 bases. DNA for the CDR3: TGTGCCAGCAGTGGTTGGACAGGGTCCCCCAATCAGCCCCAGCATTTT. It specifies CASSGWTGSPNQPQHF.

Worth noting for this clone: Other nucleotide sequences from this sample produce the same CDR3. V is TRBV18 and J is TRBJ2-7; 9 bases line up with TRBD1. The germline gives CDR1 KGHSH, CDR2 LQKENI. The CDR3 runs to 13 residues. The J segment lost 4 bases and the V segment lost 3 bases, leaving 1 base of the junction unmatched. The CDR3 spells CASSPTGGYEQYF. CDR3 coding DNA: TGTGCCAGCTCACCGACAGGGGGATACGAGCAGTACTTC.

This chain joins TRBV5-1 and TRBJ2-7, with 11 bases fitting TRBD1. The CDR3 covers 15 residues. Trimming removed 0 bases from V and 6 bases from J; junction bases left unmatched: 5. Germline loops: CDR1 SGHRS, CDR2 YFSETQ. The CDR3 protein is CASSLAGTGGSEQYF. CDR3 nucleotide sequence: TGCGCCAGCAGCTTGGCCGGGACAGGGGGGTCCGAGCAGTACTTC. The whole variable domain, filled in from reference TRBV5-1 and TRBJ2-7, reads KAGVTQTPRYLIKTRGQQVTLSCSPISGHRSVSWYQQTPGQGLQFLFEYFSETQRNKGNFPGRFSGRQFSNSRSEMNVSTLELGDSALYLCASSLAGTGGSEQYFGPGTRLTVT.

The CDR3: CASSWEGGGSSNYGYTF. In nucleotides, the CDR3 is TGTGCCAGCAGCTGGGAAGGCGGGGGCAGCTCCAACTATGGCTACACCTTC. The V gene is TRBV7-9, the J gene TRBJ1-2, with D possibly being TRBD1 (6 bases). CDR1 SEHNR and CDR2 FQNEAQ come from the germline V gene (reference sequence). The CDR3 is made up of 17 amino acids. V dropped 4 bases and J dropped 2 bases, with 20 bases sitting between them.

The chain joins TRBV19 to TRBJ2-3; D gene ambiguous. Per germline, CDR1 LNHDA and CDR2 SQIVND (reference sequence). The CDR3 spans 13 residues. Trimming shortened V by 3 bases and J by 2 bases, and 6 bases separated the two germline ends. CDR3 sequence (DNA): TGTGCCAGTAGTATGGGTCTCACAGATACGCAGTATTTT. Its translation: CASSMGLTDTQYF.

This clone occurred a few times. The chain employs TRBV15 and TRBJ1-5; no definite D call. CDR1 and CDR2 from the germline V gene are LNHNV and YYDKDF (reference sequence). Trimming removed 0 bases at V and 1 base at J, with 10 bases between. This CDR3 comprises 16 residues. For the CDR3, the DNA is TGTGCCACCAGCAGAGATCGATTAGACAGCAATCAGCCCCAGCATTTT. Amino acid sequence: CATSRDRLDSNQPQHF. Filled out from reference TRBV15 and TRBJ1-5, the complete variable domain reads DAMVIQNPRYQVTQFGKPVTLSCSQTLNHNVMYWYQQKSSQAPKLLFHYYDKDFNNEADTPDNFQSRRPNTSFCFLDIRSPGLGDTAMYLCATSRDRLDSNQPQHFGDGTRLSIL.

The rearrangement joins TRBV30 to TRBJ1-2; D is undetermined. V was clipped by 1 base and J by 9 bases, with 15 bases between them. Germline V CDR1 and CDR2: GTSNPN, SVGIG (reference sequence). The CDR3 is made up of 13 amino acids. The CDR3 nucleotides read TGTGCCTGGAGTGGCGGACTTGGTCAACGCTACACCTTC. Its translation: CAWSGGLGQRYTF.

This sequence joins TRBV4-3 and TRBJ1-1; 7 bases match TRBD1. The CDR3 totals 15 residues. Germline trimming cut 3 bases from V and 2 bases from J; bases unmatched to any gene: 6. CDR1 and CDR2 from the germline V gene are LGHNA and YSLEER. The DNA for the CDR3 is TGCGCCAGCAGCCAGGAGACAGGGCGAAACACTGAAGCTTTCTTT. Amino acids: CASSQETGRNTEAFF.

This rearrangement joins TRBV9 to TRBJ1-4, with 9 bases matching TRBD1. CDR1 is SGDLS and CDR2 is YYNGEE in the germline V gene. After removal of 0 bases from V and 6 bases from J, the junction contained 3 bases not matched to a gene. The CDR3 extends over 15 amino acids. CDR3 in amino acids: CASSVGDRVDEKLFF. The CDR3 nucleotides read TGTGCCAGCAGCGTAGGGGACAGGGTTGATGAAAAACTGTTTTTT. The complete variable domain, with remaining parts taken from reference TRBV9 and TRBJ1-4, reads DSGVTQTPKHLITATGQRVTLRCSPRSGDLSVYWYQQSLDQGLQFLIQYYNGEERAKGNILERFSAQQFPDLHSELNLSSLELGDSALYFCASSVGDRVDEKLFFGSGTQLSVL.

This sequence joins TRBV10-1 and TRBJ2-1; the match to TRBD2 covers 7 bases. With V trimmed by 3 bases and J by 9 bases, 11 bases remained unmatched. Per germline, CDR1 WNHNN and CDR2 SYGVQD (reference sequence). There are 15 residues in the CDR3. As DNA, the CDR3 is TGCGCCAGCAGTGATCTCGGGAGCGGGATGAGTGAGCAGTTCTTC. This sequence encodes CASSDLGSGMSEQFF.

The rearrangement joins TRBV6-6 to TRBJ1-2, with 7 nucleotides matching TRBD1. Germline trimming cut 5 bases from V and 7 bases from J; bases unmatched to any gene: 10. The length of the CDR3 is 14 residues. Germline CDR1 reads MNHNY; CDR2 reads SVGAGI (reference sequence). The CDR3 spells CASSPTGPLFGYTF. In DNA, the CDR3 is TGTGCCAGCAGTCCGACAGGGCCCCTATTTGGCTACACCTTC.

The chain links TRBV19 to TRBJ2-7, with D possibly being TRBD1 (6 bases). This CDR3 has 15 residues. V was cut by 1 base and J by 5 bases, with 15 bases left in between. Germline CDR1 LNHDA, CDR2 SQIVND (reference sequence). Here the CDR3 DNA reads TGTGCCAGTAGTATAGCGACAGGTGGTATCGACGAGCAGTACTTC. This gives the protein CASSIATGGIDEQYF.

The chain couples TRBV7-9 to TRBJ1-5; tentative D call: TRBD1 (5 bases). The CDR3 is 13 amino acids. CDR1 and CDR2 from the germline V gene are SEHNR and FQNEAQ (reference sequence). V lost 5 bases, J lost 6 bases, and 11 bases lay in between. CDR3 residues: CASSQVGGQPQHF. DNA of the CDR3: TGTGCCAGCAGCCAAGTGGGGGGTCAGCCCCAGCATTTT. The full variable domain, completed using reference TRBV7-9 and TRBJ1-5, is DTGVSQNPRHKITKRGQNVTFRCDPISEHNRLYWYRQTLGQGPEFLTYFQNEAQLEKSRLLSDRFSAERPKGSFSTLEIQRTEQGDSAMYLCASSQVGGQPQHFGDGTRLSIL.

This clone is a singleton in its sample. The gene calls are TRBV29-1 and TRBJ2-1; 10 positions agree with TRBD2. V dropped 7 bases and J dropped 2; count of bases not matched to a gene: 20. Germline V gives CDR1 SQVTM, CDR2 ANQGSEA. The CDR3 contains 19 residues. The CDR3 sequence: CSGRPVTAGGPVTYNEQFF. CDR3 DNA sequence: TGCAGCGGACGACCGGTGACAGCGGGAGGGCCGGTTACCTACAATGAGCAGTTCTTC.

In the case of this clone: This sequence is one base from a far larger clone and is likely a read error. The chain has TRBV30 and TRBJ1-1; the D is unclear. V lost 5 bases to trimming and J lost 1 base, with 8 bases between them. The CDR3 covers 12 residues. CDR1 is GTSNPN, CDR2 SVGIG, per germline (reference sequence). Here the CDR3 reads CAWDPGNTEAFF. DNA of the CDR3: TGTGCCTGGGACCCGGGGAACACTGAAGCTTTCTTT. Supplemented by reference TRBV30 and TRBJ1-1, the full variable domain reads SQTIHQWPATLVQPVGSPLSLECTVEGTSNPNLYWYRQAAGRGLQLLFYSVGIGQISSEVPQNLSASRPQDRQFILSSKKLLLSDSGFYLCAWDPGNTEAFFGQGTRLTVV.

The chain uses TRBV27 and TRBJ2-7, with D perhaps TRBD1 (6 bases). The ends were cut back, 2 bases at V and 2 bases at J, with 13 bases in the middle. The CDR3 spans 15 residues. The germline V gene encodes CDR1 MNHEY and CDR2 SMNVEV (reference sequence). The CDR3 here is CASSLTRDTPYEQYF. The CDR3 DNA reads as TGTGCCAGCAGTTTAACAAGGGACACTCCCTACGAGCAGTACTTC.

Concerning this clone itself: This is likely an artifact of a read error, given a far larger clone one base away. The rearrangement uses TRBV5-4 and TRBJ2-1; 7 nucleotides line up with TRBD2. Germline V gene lookup returns CDR1 SGHNT and CDR2 YYREEE (reference sequence). This CDR3 spans 14 amino acids. After removal of 4 bases from V and 7 bases from J, the junction contained 8 bases not matched to a gene. The CDR3 bases are TGTGCCAGCAGCCCGGGTAACGGGGGGAATGAGCAGTTCTTC. Amino acid sequence: CASSPGNGGNEQFF.

The chain employs TRBV5-1 and TRBJ1-2, with D possibly being TRBD1 (5 bases). In germline, CDR1 is SGHRS, CDR2 YFSETQ. The CDR3 sequence is 14 residues long. Trimming took 4 bases from V and 2 from J, leaving 12 bases between them. CDR3 loop: CASSITRDNYGYTF. The CDR3 DNA sequence: TGCGCCAGCAGCATCACCCGGGACAACTATGGCTACACCTTC.

V usage is TRBV7-2 and J usage is TRBJ2-1, with 9 bases lining up with TRBD2. CDR1 is SGHTA and CDR2 is FQGNSA in the germline V gene. V gave up 5 bases and J gave up 9 bases; unmatched junction bases: 11. This CDR3 region has 15 residues. CDR3 in DNA: TGTGCCAGCAGCCTGGGAGCTAGCGGGATCGGTGAGCAGTTCTTC. Translated, it gives CASSLGASGIGEQFF. Using reference TRBV7-2 and TRBJ2-1 for the parts outside the CDR3, the full variable domain is GAGVSQSPSNKVTEKGKDVELRCDPISGHTALYWYRQSLGQGLEFLIYFQGNSAPDKSGLPSDRFSAERTGGSVSTLTIQRTQQEDSAVYLCASSLGASGIGEQFFGPGTRLTVL.

CDR3 in DNA: TGTGCCAGCAAGTGGACAACTAGCACAGATACGCAGTATTTT. It is translated as CASKWTTSTDTQYF. The chain employs TRBV27 and TRBJ2-3, with D possibly matching TRBD1 (5 bases). CDR3 size: 14 residues. Deletions cut 7 bases from V and 0 bases from J, with 11 bases between. The V gene's germline CDR1 is MNHEY and CDR2 SMNVEV (reference sequence).

This clone was picked up many times. The chain employs TRBV5-1 and TRBJ2-7; D might be TRBD1 or TRBD2, each matching 5 bases. This CDR3 is built from 16 residues. Germline V lookup: CDR1 SGHRS, CDR2 YFSETQ. Trimming left V 1 base short and J 7 bases short, with 21 bases between. The CDR3 DNA sequence: TGCGCCAGCAGCTTGAATTTGCAGGGAGTTCCCGGTGAGCAGTACTTC. As protein: CASSLNLQGVPGEQYF.